A selection of T cell receptor beta chains follows, all from one sample in a study of T cells in tumors after PD-1 blockade. Libraries were prepared by immunoSEQ multiplex PCR; TCRdb keeps only in-frame clonotypes and omits some of them. The data show nearly 25,000 clones, around four fifths seen once. The specimen comprised PBMCs, sampled after anti-PD-1 treatment. These receptors came from a human donor with basal cell carcinoma. The CDR3 runs from the conserved cysteine through the conserved F or W. A D gene is named only where the DNA matches it firmly. Where a row states a size, it is once, few, many or the class of an expanded clone; other rows omit it.

>TRBV4-1|TRBJ1-2|NA|few
CASSQDRAGAQSGGYTF
TGCGCCAGCAGCCAAGATCGGGCAGGAGCGCAATCTGGGGGCTACACCTTC
>TRBV14|TRBJ2-7|NA|NA
CASSPRGGGTYEQYF
TGTGCCAGCAGCCCCCGCGGAGGGGGTACCTACGAGCAGTACTTC
>TRBV5-4|TRBJ2-3|NA|NA
CASSPTGLTDTQYF
TGTGCCAGCAGCCCGACAGGACTCACAGATACGCAGTATTTT
>TRBV5-4|TRBJ2-5|TRBD2|NA
CASSLPSGGAQETQYF
TGTGCCAGCAGCTTGCCCAGCGGGGGGGCTCAAGAGACCCAGTACTTC
>TRBV30|TRBJ2-2|NA|NA
CAWSIQGRDTGELFF
TGTGCCTGGAGTATCCAGGGGCGGGACACCGGGGAGCTGTTTTTT
>TRBV14|TRBJ2-5|NA|NA
CASRDGLLTTQYF
TGTGCCAGCAGGGACGGACTCCTGACGACCCAGTACTTC
>TRBV30|TRBJ1-2|TRBD1|NA
CAEWDRAYGYTF
TGTGCCGAATGGGACAGAGCCTATGGCTACACCTTC
>TRBV18|TRBJ2-1|NA|NA
CASSRATRVDNEQFF
TGTGCCAGCTCAAGGGCGACGAGGGTTGACAATGAGCAGTTCTTC
>TRBV2|TRBJ1-1|TRBD1|NA
CASRGDRGNTEAFF
TGTGCCAGCAGAGGGGACAGGGGGAACACTGAAGCTTTCTTT
>TRBV5-4|TRBJ2-1|TRBD1|NA
CASSLGVGTGFIF
TGTGCCAGCAGCTTGGGGGTCGGGACAGGGTTCATCTTC
>TRBV5-6|TRBJ2-3|TRBD2|NA
CASRLAGGGTDTQYF
TGTGCCAGCAGGTTAGCGGGGGGAGGCACAGATACGCAGTATTTT
>TRBV7-8|TRBJ2-6|NA|NA
CASSPGGGANVLTF
TGTGCCAGCAGCCCGGGTGGTGGGGCCAACGTCCTGACTTTC
>TRBV7-3|TRBJ1-4|NA|NA
CASSPGHGEKLFF
TGTGCCAGCAGCCCCGGACATGGAGAAAAACTGTTTTTT
>TRBV5-5|TRBJ2-5|TRBD1|NA
CASSRLKADRVTQETQYF
TGTGCCAGCAGCCGTTTAAAGGCGGACAGGGTGACTCAAGAGACCCAGTACTTC
>TRBV19|TRBJ1-1|NA|NA
CASSTSGTPNTEAFF
TGTGCCAGTAGTACCTCGGGGACACCGAACACTGAAGCTTTCTTT
>TRBV7-8|TRBJ2-7|NA|NA
CASGQRTAYEQYF
TGTGCCAGCGGTCAGAGGACAGCATACGAGCAGTACTTC
>TRBV7-9|TRBJ1-2|NA|few
CASSLATHGYTF
TGTGCCAGCAGCTTAGCTACGCATGGCTACACCTTC
>TRBV18|TRBJ2-1|TRBD2|NA
CASSNRGTSGNNEQFF
TGTGCCAGCTCAAACAGAGGGACTAGCGGAAACAATGAGCAGTTCTTC
>TRBV29-1|TRBJ1-1|NA|medium-sized
CSADQGHTEAFF
TGCAGCGCAGACCAGGGGCACACTGAAGCTTTCTTT
>TRBV6-1|TRBJ1-6|NA|few
CASSEFYPDVNSPLHF
TGTGCCAGCAGTGAATTTTATCCAGACGTTAATTCACCCCTCCACTTT
>TRBV10-2|TRBJ1-1|NA|NA
CASSGLMPGRTEAFF
TGCGCCAGCAGCGGTTTGATGCCAGGTCGAACTGAAGCTTTCTTT
>TRBV3-1/TRBV3-2|TRBJ2-3|NA|NA
CASSQDRGGTDTQYF
TGTGCCAGCAGCCAAGATCGTGGGGGCACAGATACGCAGTATTTT
>TRBV10-3|TRBJ2-2|NA|NA
CAISAGANTGELFF
TGTGCCATCAGTGCTGGGGCCAACACCGGGGAGCTGTTTTTT
>TRBV19|TRBJ2-2|TRBD1|NA
CASRRQGDTGELFF
TGTGCCAGTCGTAGACAGGGGGACACCGGGGAGCTGTTTTTT
>TRBV29-1|TRBJ1-3|NA|once
CSARDEGNTIYF
TGCAGCGCCCGGGATGAAGGAAACACCATATATTTT
>TRBV3-1/TRBV3-2|TRBJ2-3|TRBD1|NA
CASSLTGGSTDTQYF
TGTGCCAGCAGCCTCACAGGGGGAAGCACAGATACGCAGTATTTT
>TRBV5-5|TRBJ2-5|TRBD1|NA
CASSLSQGAETQYF
TGTGCCAGCAGCTTGTCTCAGGGGGCAGAGACCCAGTACTTC
>TRBV27|TRBJ1-5|NA|NA
CASSFPNQPQHF
TGTGCCAGCAGTTTCCCAAATCAGCCCCAGCATTTT
>TRBV7-9|TRBJ1-5|NA|NA
CASSPPGRQPQHF
TGTGCCAGCAGCCCCCCGGGACGCCAGCCCCAGCATTTT
>TRBV12-3/TRBV12-4|TRBJ1-1|NA|NA
CASSKTNEAFF
TGTGCCAGCAGCAAGACCAATGAAGCTTTCTTT
>TRBV27|TRBJ2-7|NA|few
CASSLSYGTAYEQYF
TGTGCCAGCAGTTTATCGTACGGGACGGCCTACGAGCAGTACTTC
>TRBV19|TRBJ1-2|NA|NA
CASSPGQAYYGYTF
TGTGCCAGTAGTCCTGGCCAGGCCTACTATGGCTACACCTTC
>TRBV5-4|TRBJ1-2|TRBD1|NA
CASSSRTGLYGYTF
TGTGCCAGCAGCTCCCGGACAGGGTTGTATGGCTACACCTTC
>TRBV5-1|TRBJ2-5|NA|NA
CASSLEGETQYF
TGCGCCAGCAGCTTGGAGGGGGAGACCCAGTACTTC
>TRBV28|TRBJ1-3|NA|NA
CASRPSRAGNTIYF
TGTGCCAGCAGGCCCAGTAGGGCTGGAAACACCATATATTTT
>TRBV28|TRBJ2-1|TRBD1|NA
CASRKDRGLKDEQFF
TGTGCCAGCCGAAAGGACAGGGGTCTTAAGGATGAGCAGTTCTTC
>TRBV25-1|TRBJ1-4|NA|NA
CASSAGGTVYEKLFF
TGTGCCAGCAGTGCCGGAGGGACGGTTTATGAAAAACTGTTTTTT